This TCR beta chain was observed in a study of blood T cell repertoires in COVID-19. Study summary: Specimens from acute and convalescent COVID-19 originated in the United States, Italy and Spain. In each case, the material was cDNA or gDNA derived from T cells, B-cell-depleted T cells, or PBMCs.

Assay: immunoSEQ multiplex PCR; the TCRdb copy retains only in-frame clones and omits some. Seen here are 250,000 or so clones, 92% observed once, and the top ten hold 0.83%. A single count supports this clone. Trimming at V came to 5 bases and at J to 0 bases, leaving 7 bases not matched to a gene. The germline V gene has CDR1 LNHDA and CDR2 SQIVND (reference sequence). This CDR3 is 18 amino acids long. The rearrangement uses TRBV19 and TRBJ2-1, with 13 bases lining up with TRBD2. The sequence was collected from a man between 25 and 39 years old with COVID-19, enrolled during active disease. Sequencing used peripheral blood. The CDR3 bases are TGTGCCAGTAGTCCTGGGACTAGCGGGATTAGCTCCTACAATGAGCAGTTCTTC. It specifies CASSPGTSGISSYNEQFF.